The present TCR beta chain was sequenced within a study of blood T cell repertoires in COVID-19. The CDR3 is 16 residues long. Trimming removed 0 bases at V and 2 bases at J, with 14 bases between. Germline assignment: CDR1 SGDLS and CDR2 YYNGEE. Original handling: Amplification from reference gene primers served as the basis for estimated nucleated cell counts. TCRdb's table, derived via immunoSEQ multiplex PCR, lists solely in-frame clones and lacks some. V and J calls and clone size are as listed in that table; D and trimming were resolved from the DNA. The sample shows 60,000 to 75,000 clones, 84% of them seen only once.

The sample was peripheral blood. The chain is built from TRBV9 and TRBJ1-1; D possibly corresponds to TRBD1 (6 bases). This receptor was identified in a human donor in a cohort sampled during active COVID-19. CDR3: CASSVVSGVRNTEAFF. The CDR3 DNA reads as TGTGCCAGCAGCGTAGTATCAGGGGTCAGAAACACTGAAGCTTTCTTT.